These 4 T cell receptor beta chains were all obtained from the same sample, sequenced in a study of blood T cell repertoires in COVID-19. Assay used: immunoSEQ multiplex PCR; TCRdb lists only in-frame clones, some missing. Seen here are about 440,000 clones, around nine tenths observed once, and the top ten hold roughly 1.8%. Sequenced material: PBMCs or T cells enriched from blood (not recorded which). The receptor source for this set is a woman aged 18-30 years with acute COVID-19.

The genes are TRBV7-6 and TRBJ2-1; 8 positions agree with TRBD2. V was pared by 4 bases and J by 3 bases, with 11 bases of the junction left unmatched. Looked up from germline, CDR1 is SGHVS and CDR2 is FNYEAQ. This CDR3 comprises 17 residues. DNA for the CDR3: TGTGCCAGCAGCTCCTATAAGCTAGCGGGCCTCTACAATGAGCAGTTCTTC. Translation gives CASSSYKLAGLYNEQFF.

The chain joins TRBV6-1 to TRBJ1-5; D perhaps matches TRBD1 (6 bases). V shed 3 bases and J shed 3 bases, with 9 bases lying between them. Germline CDR1 reads MNHNS; CDR2 reads SASEGT. The CDR3 sequence is 14 residues long. The CDR3 reads CASSDTGNNQPQHF. Here the CDR3 DNA reads TGTGCCAGCAGTGATACAGGGAACAATCAGCCCCAGCATTTT.

For the CDR3, the DNA is TGTGCCAGCAGACCCACAGGGGGCGACCGTGGCTACACCTTC. Translating it yields CASRPTGGDRGYTF. The chain is built from TRBV6-7 and TRBJ1-2; 9 bases are a match to TRBD1. TRBV6-7 is an ORF for which the function is uncertain. Germline trimming cut 6 bases from V and 7 bases from J; bases unmatched to any gene: 9. This CDR3 region has 14 residues.

The chain's CDR3 is CAGPGTGIQPQHF. In DNA, the CDR3 is TGCGCCGGCCCCGGGACAGGCATCCAGCCCCAGCATTTT. V is TRBV10-1 and J is TRBJ1-5; 8 bases match TRBD1. The CDR3 sequence is 13 residues long. The ends lost 11 bases at V and 7 bases at J; junction bases unmatched: 10. In germline, CDR1 is WNHNN, CDR2 SYGVQD (reference sequence).